This passage covers 3 T cell receptor beta chains from one sample sequenced in a study of T cells after posttransplantation cyclophosphamide. Profiled with immunoSEQ multiplex PCR; TCRdb holds only in-frame clones, not every one. The sample gives about 36,000 clones, more than 70% of which show up once; approximately 8.7% is in the top ten. Cyclophosphamide on days +3 and +4 followed busulfan-fludarabine conditioning and a marrow graft. The sequenced sample was CD4+ T cells sorted from blood, obtained 1903 days after a stem cell transplant with posttransplant cyclophosphamide. The source is a female patient in her 40s who received an allogeneic stem cell transplant from a related donor, was CMV-positive, and had no GVHD. Some T cells could come from the graft donor.

This sequence joins TRBV19 and TRBJ1-5; D ambiguous. Trimming took 4 bases from V and 5 from J, leaving 15 bases between them. Germline V gives CDR1 LNHDA, CDR2 SQIVND (reference sequence). This CDR3 has 15 residues. CDR3 protein: CASSTSRQSYQPQHF. For the CDR3, the DNA is TGTGCCAGTAGTACTTCCCGCCAGTCGTATCAGCCCCAGCATTTT.

In this sample, this clone turned up once. The chain combines TRBV11-2 with TRBJ1-2; 9 bases agree with TRBD1. V was pared by 1 base and J by 3 bases, with 3 bases of the junction left unmatched. CDR1 SGHAT and CDR2 FQNNGV come from the germline V gene. The CDR3 is 15 amino acids. The CDR3 reads CASSLVGQGYYGYTF. Here the CDR3 DNA reads TGTGCCAGCAGCTTAGTGGGACAGGGATACTATGGCTACACCTTC. The whole variable domain, remainder taken from reference TRBV11-2 and TRBJ1-2, is EAGVAQSPRYKIIEKRQSVAFWCNPISGHATLYWYQQILGQGPKLLIQFQNNGVVDDSQLPKDRFSAERLKGVDSTLKIQPAKLEDSAVYLCASSLVGQGYYGYTFGSGTRLTVV.

This chain connects TRBV5-4 to TRBJ2-7; tentative D call: TRBD2 (6 bases). From germline, CDR1 is SGHNT and CDR2 YYREEE (reference sequence). Trimming removed 4 bases at V and 2 bases at J, with 10 bases between. The CDR3 spans 13 residues. CDR3 residues: CASSPEGTYEQYF. CDR3 coding DNA: TGTGCCAGCAGCCCGGAGGGAACCTACGAGCAGTACTTC.